The 26 T cell receptor beta chains in this list originate from one sample, sequenced in a study of cytomegalovirus exposure and HLA in healthy donors. Primers included in the PCR were 60 Vbeta and 13 Jbeta primers. Here immunoSEQ multiplex PCR was the method, and the copy in TCRdb shows in-frame clones only, minus some. The sample records roughly 300,000 clones, approximately 90% being singletons. The sample comprised PBMCs. The origin of the receptors is a man between 40 and 49 years old in good health and CMV-seropositive.

The chain has TRBV5-1 and TRBJ1-6, with 7 bases matching TRBD1. Germline lookup yields CDR1 SGHRS and CDR2 YFSETQ. The CDR3 is 16 amino acids. V lost 0 bases to trimming and J lost 9 bases; unmatched junction nucleotides: 9. Here the CDR3 reads CASSLAPTGVSSPLHF. CDR3 DNA: TGCGCCAGCAGCTTGGCGCCTACAGGGGTTAGTTCACCCCTCCACTTT.

This chain links TRBV11-2 with TRBJ2-7; 15 positions match TRBD2. Unmatched junction bases numbered 18, after V lost 5 bases and J lost 7 bases. Germline V CDR1 and CDR2: SGHAT, FQNNGV. This CDR3 is built from 19 residues. CDR3 in DNA: TGTGCCAGCAGCCTCCCTCGGACTAGCGGGAGGGCCATCAAGGTAGAGCAGTACTTC. It translates to CASSLPRTSGRAIKVEQYF.

The V and J genes are TRBV13 and TRBJ1-3; TRBD1 aligns across 8 bases. CDR1 is PRHDT, CDR2 FYEKMQ, per germline (reference sequence). Losses at the gene ends were 2 bases for V and 8 bases for J; bases not matched to a gene: 8. There are 15 residues in the CDR3. The CDR3: CASSLSGRGQYTIYF. In nucleotides, the CDR3 is TGTGCCAGCAGCTTATCGGGCAGGGGGCAATACACCATATATTTT.

This rearrangement joins TRBV2 to TRBJ1-5, with D perhaps matching TRBD1 (6 bases). Between the trimmed V and J ends, which lost 4 bases and 3 bases, there was a span of 13 bases. Germline V gene data show CDR1 as SNHLY and CDR2 as FYNNEI. This CDR3 is 15 amino acids long. The CDR3 DNA sequence: TGTGCCAGCAGTGTCACAGGGACCGCCAATCAGCCCCAGCATTTT. Its translation: CASSVTGTANQPQHF.

The CDR3 loop reads CASSPGTGGETQYF. The CDR3 DNA follows: TGTGCCAGCAGCCCGGGGACAGGGGGGGAGACCCAGTACTTC. The chain uses TRBV7-2 and TRBJ2-5; 11 bases map to TRBD1. The CDR3 extends over 14 amino acids. J lost 5 bases, V lost 5 bases, and 4 bases had no gene match. Germline V CDR1 and CDR2: SGHTA, FQGNSA.

V usage is TRBV27 and J usage is TRBJ1-4, with 7 bases aligning to TRBD1. CDR3 length: 15 amino acids. Trimming took 5 bases from V and 8 from J; bases not matched to a gene: 11. CDR1 is MNHEY and CDR2 is SMNVEV in the germline V gene (reference sequence). The DNA for the CDR3 is TGTGCCAGCAGTCCCTGGACAGGAATAGGGGAAAAACTGTTTTTT. Translating it yields CASSPWTGIGEKLFF.

The CDR3 spells CASSRTGLSTGELFF. The CDR3, as DNA: TGTGCCAGCAGTCGGACAGGGTTATCAACCGGGGAGCTGTTTTTT. The chain joins TRBV6-5 to TRBJ2-2; 8 bases are a match to TRBD1. The junction had 7 bases not matched to a gene; V was cut back by 5 bases and J by 5 bases. CDR1 and CDR2 (germline): MNHEY, SVGAGI. CDR3 length: 15 residues.

This clone was picked up many times. The same CDR3 can be traced to other DNA sequences in this sample. V and J are TRBV6-5 and TRBJ2-7; perhaps TRBD2 as D (7 bases). This CDR3 is 15 amino acids long. Germline V lookup: CDR1 MNHEY, CDR2 SVGAGI. The V end lost 3 bases, the J end lost 4 bases, and 16 bases lay between the germline ends. The CDR3 DNA is TGTGCCAGCAGTTATGGGGCCGGGGGGCAGTACGAGCAGTACTTC. As protein: CASSYGAGGQYEQYF.

This clone was counted once. This rearrangement joins TRBV15 to TRBJ1-4, with 8 bases that match TRBD1. CDR1 and CDR2 from the germline V gene are LNHNV and YYDKDF (reference sequence). The junction had 9 bases not matched to a gene; V was cut back by 1 base and J by 8 bases. CDR3 size: 16 residues. CDR3 in amino acids: CATSRGHGTGEEKLFF. Written as DNA, the CDR3 is TGTGCCACCAGCAGAGGGCACGGGACAGGTGAAGAAAAACTGTTTTTT.

The chain carries TRBV10-2 and TRBJ1-5, with TRBD1 as a possible D gene (5 bases). CDR1 and CDR2 (germline): WSHSY, SAAADI. The CDR3 spans 17 residues. V shed 5 bases and J shed 0 bases, with 17 bases lying between them. CDR3 in DNA: TGCGCCAGCAGTTCTACGTCAGGGTACTATAGCAATCAGCCCCAGCATTTT. Protein product: CASSSTSGYYSNQPQHF.

This chain connects TRBV5-4 to TRBJ2-1, with 11 bases identical to TRBD2. V trimming: 4 bases; J trimming: 10 bases; junction bases outside the gene matches: 16. This CDR3 comprises 17 residues. Germline CDR1 and CDR2: SGHNT and YYREEE (reference sequence). CDR3 nucleotide sequence: TGTGCCAGCAGCCCCGGCCCGCTAGCGGGAGGCGCCAGGGAGCAGTTCTTC. This gives the protein CASSPGPLAGGAREQFF.

The chain links TRBV6-1 to TRBJ1-5; D is possibly TRBD1 (5 bases). Looked up from germline, CDR1 is MNHNS and CDR2 is SASEGT. The CDR3 runs 15 residues. Trimming pared 1 base from V and 3 bases from J, leaving 10 bases between. This CDR3 reads CASSEGGETNQPQHF. The CDR3 DNA follows: TGTGCCAGCAGTGAAGGGGGGGAGACCAATCAGCCCCAGCATTTT.

V gene TRBV4-1 combines with J gene TRBJ1-1; TRBD1 might be the D (5 bases). CDR1 is MGHRA, CDR2 YSYEKL, per germline. The V gene lost 5 bases and the J gene lost 11 bases, with 15 bases spanning the gap. The CDR3 is 12 residues long. CDR3 sequence (DNA): TGCGCCAGCAGCGGGCAGGGATTGTTTGCTTTCTTT. It codes for CASSGQGLFAFF.

The rearrangement joins TRBV7-2 to TRBJ2-7; 9 bases map to TRBD2. V was pared by 5 bases and J by 4 bases, with 9 bases of the junction left unmatched. The CDR3 is made up of 15 amino acids. CDR1 and CDR2 (germline): SGHTA, FQGNSA. The chain's CDR3 is CASSTQRGALYEQYF. For the CDR3, the DNA is TGTGCCAGCAGCACTCAGCGGGGGGCCCTTTACGAGCAGTACTTC.

The rearrangement joins TRBV5-1 to TRBJ1-3; 8 positions match TRBD1. The CDR3 loop spans 15 amino acids. The trim removed 2 bases at V and 4 bases at J, leaving 5 bases unmatched. CDR1 SGHRS and CDR2 YFSETQ come from the germline V gene. The CDR3 DNA follows: TGCGCCAGCAGCTTCAGGGGGCTAGAAGGAAACACCATATATTTT. Its translation: CASSFRGLEGNTIYF.

Regarding this clone: The sample contains more than one DNA sequence encoding this CDR3. The gene calls are TRBV7-2 and TRBJ2-2; TRBD1 might be the D (5 bases). CDR3 length: 14 residues. V lost 2 bases and J 1 base, leaving 5 bases between the germline ends. Germline assignment: CDR1 SGHTA and CDR2 FQGNSA. The CDR3 DNA is TGTGCCAGCAGCTTAAGGGGGAACACCGGGGAGCTGTTTTTT. This gives the protein CASSLRGNTGELFF. Full variable domain (rest looked up from reference TRBV7-2 and TRBJ2-2): GAGVSQSPSNKVTEKGKDVELRCDPISGHTALYWYRQSLGQGLEFLIYFQGNSAPDKSGLPSDRFSAERTGGSVSTLTIQRTQQEDSAVYLCASSLRGNTGELFFGEGSRLTVL.

CDR3 protein: CASSRVTGNYQPQHF. DNA of the CDR3: TGTGCCAGCAGTCGTGTTACAGGCAACTATCAGCCCCAGCATTTT. The chain combines TRBV28 with TRBJ1-5, with D maybe TRBD1 (5 bases). Germline CDR1 and CDR2: MDHEN and SYDVKM. Trimming stripped 5 bases from V and 5 bases from J, with 16 bases between. The CDR3 sequence is 15 residues long. Combining the CDR3 with reference TRBV28 and TRBJ1-5 gives the whole variable domain DVKVTQSSRYLVKRTGEKVFLECVQDMDHENMFWYRQDPGLGLRLIYFSYDVKMKEKGDIPEGYSVSREKKERFSLILESASTNQTSMYLCASSRVTGNYQPQHFGDGTRLSIL.

On this clone: An end of the junction does not agree with germline; a read error may underlie this. This chain links TRBV7-7 with TRBJ2-5, with unresolved D. This CDR3 is built from 15 residues. The germline V gene encodes CDR1 SSHAT and CDR2 FNYEAQ (reference sequence). The CDR3 DNA sequence: TGTGCTAGCAGCTTACTGCCAGATATCCAAGAGACCCAGTACTTC. Translated, it gives CASSLLPDIQETQYF.

This sequence joins TRBV7-2 and TRBJ2-7; TRBD2 agrees at 7 bases. Germline V gene lookup returns CDR1 SGHTA and CDR2 FQGNSA. The CDR3 loop spans 14 amino acids. V trimming: 3 bases; J trimming: 1 base; junction bases outside the gene matches: 3. The CDR3 region is CASSFGGGSYEQYF. CDR3 in DNA: TGTGCCAGCAGCTTTGGGGGAGGGTCCTACGAGCAGTACTTC.

The J gene is TRBJ2-5, the V gene TRBV5-5, with 8 bases fitting TRBD1. Germline assignment: CDR1 SGHKS and CDR2 YYEKEE (reference sequence). The length of the CDR3 is 15 residues. V shed 4 bases and J 1 base; nucleotides not matched to a gene: 6. The CDR3 here is CASSRSTGAQETQYF. CDR3 bases: TGTGCCAGCAGCCGCTCGACAGGGGCCCAAGAGACCCAGTACTTC.

In regard to this clone: The identical CDR3 is also encoded by other nucleotide sequences in the sample. The chain links TRBV5-4 to TRBJ2-3, with TRBD1 identical over 8 bases. The CDR3 consists of 14 residues. Germline V gene lookup returns CDR1 SGHNT and CDR2 YYREEE (reference sequence). V lost 1 base and J lost 6; bases outside the gene matches: 4. CDR3 protein: CASSLQGASDTQYF. The CDR3 region has the DNA TGTGCCAGCAGCTTGCAGGGGGCGTCGGATACGCAGTATTTT.

The chain has TRBV29-1 and TRBJ2-1; TRBD2 matches 9 bases. This CDR3 is 15 amino acids long. The V segment lost 7 bases and the J segment 5 bases; nucleotides outside the gene matches: 12. From germline, CDR1 is SQVTM and CDR2 ANQGSEA. The CDR3 region is CSARQLAGLNNEQFF. Here the CDR3 DNA reads TGCAGCGCCCGACAGCTAGCGGGACTAAACAATGAGCAGTTCTTC.

The V call is TRBV2, the J call TRBJ1-2; 8 bases match TRBD1. The CDR3 totals 13 residues. Per the germline V gene, CDR1 is SNHLY and CDR2 is FYNNEI. The ends lost 3 bases at V and 8 bases at J; junction bases unmatched: 5. The CDR3 sequence is CASSETGDKGYTF. CDR3 DNA: TGTGCCAGCAGTGAGACAGGGGATAAGGGCTACACCTTC.

A single count supports this clone. V gene TRBV28 combines with J gene TRBJ2-5; 7 bases match TRBD1. The last part of the DNA fits TRBJ2-7 better; the J call may be wrong. The CDR3 is made up of 15 amino acids. Germline CDR1 MDHEN, CDR2 SYDVKM. The CDR3 protein is CASSLAGDRVNEQYF. DNA of the CDR3: TGTGCCAGCAGTTTAGCGGGTGACAGGGTCAACGAGCAGTACTTC.

This chain joins TRBV28 and TRBJ2-1, with a possible D match to TRBD2 (5 bases). V was pared by 3 bases and J by 5 bases, with 17 bases between. This CDR3 spans 16 amino acids. The germline CDR1 and CDR2 sequences are MDHEN and SYDVKM. The DNA for the CDR3 is TGTGCCAGCAGTTTCGGAGAGGGAACACCTAACAATGAGCAGTTCTTC. It encodes CASSFGEGTPNNEQFF. Full variable domain (remainder filled in from reference TRBV28 and TRBJ2-1): DVKVTQSSRYLVKRTGEKVFLECVQDMDHENMFWYRQDPGLGLRLIYFSYDVKMKEKGDIPEGYSVSREKKERFSLILESASTNQTSMYLCASSFGEGTPNNEQFFGPGTRLTVL.

The chain recombines TRBV5-1 with TRBJ2-3, with D maybe TRBD2 (5 bases). V was trimmed by 2 bases and J by 6 bases, leaving 13 bases between them. The CDR3 runs 14 residues. CDR1 SGHRS and CDR2 YFSETQ come from the germline V gene. CDR3 loop: CASSLSGPSDTQYF. In nucleotides, the CDR3 is TGCGCCAGCAGCTTAAGCGGCCCATCCGATACGCAGTATTTT.